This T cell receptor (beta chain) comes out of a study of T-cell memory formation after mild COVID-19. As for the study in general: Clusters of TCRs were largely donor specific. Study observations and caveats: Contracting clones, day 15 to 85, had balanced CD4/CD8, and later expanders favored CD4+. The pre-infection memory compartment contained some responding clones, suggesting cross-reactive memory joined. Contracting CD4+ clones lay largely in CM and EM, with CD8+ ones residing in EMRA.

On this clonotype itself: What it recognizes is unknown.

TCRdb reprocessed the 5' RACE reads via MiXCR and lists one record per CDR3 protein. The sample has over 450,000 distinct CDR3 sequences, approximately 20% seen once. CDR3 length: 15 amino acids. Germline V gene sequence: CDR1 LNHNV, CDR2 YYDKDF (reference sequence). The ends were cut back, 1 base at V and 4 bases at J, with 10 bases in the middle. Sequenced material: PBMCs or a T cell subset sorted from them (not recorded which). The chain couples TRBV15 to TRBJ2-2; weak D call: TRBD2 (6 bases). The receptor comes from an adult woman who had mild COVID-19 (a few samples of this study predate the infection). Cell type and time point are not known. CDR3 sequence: CATSRGRDFTGELFF. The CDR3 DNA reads TGTGCCACCAGCAGAGGCAGGGACTTCACCGGGGAGCTGTTTTTT.